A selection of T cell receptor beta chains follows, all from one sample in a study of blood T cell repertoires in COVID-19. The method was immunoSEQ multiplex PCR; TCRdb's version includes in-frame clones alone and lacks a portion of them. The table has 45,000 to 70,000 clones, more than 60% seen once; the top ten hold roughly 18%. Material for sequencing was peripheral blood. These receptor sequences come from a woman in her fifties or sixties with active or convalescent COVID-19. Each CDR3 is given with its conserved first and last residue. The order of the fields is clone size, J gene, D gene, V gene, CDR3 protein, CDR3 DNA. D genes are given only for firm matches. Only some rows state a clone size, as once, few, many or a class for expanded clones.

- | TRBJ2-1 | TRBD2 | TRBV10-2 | CASTMPTSGIYNEQFF | TGCGCCAGCACGATGCCGACTAGCGGGATCTACAATGAGCAGTTCTTC
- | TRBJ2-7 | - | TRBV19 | CASSPLQGDEQYF | TGTGCCAGTAGTCCGTTACAGGGAGACGAGCAGTACTTC
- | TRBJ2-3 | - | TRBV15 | CATSRGQGLTDTQYF | TGTGCCACCAGCAGAGGACAGGGACTCACAGATACGCAGTATTTT
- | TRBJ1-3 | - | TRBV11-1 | CASSRDPGNTIYF | TGTGCCAGCAGCCGGGATCCTGGAAACACCATATATTTT
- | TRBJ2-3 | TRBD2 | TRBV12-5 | CASGSTRPSGTPRDTQYF | TGTGCTAGTGGTTCCACACGACCTAGCGGGACCCCAAGGGATACGCAGTATTTT
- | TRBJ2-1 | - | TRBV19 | CASSIDPRGTEQFF | TGTGCCAGTAGTATAGACCCTCGGGGAACTGAGCAGTTCTTC
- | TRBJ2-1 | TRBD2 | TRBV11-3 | CASSSTSGSSYNEQFF | TGTGCCAGCAGCTCGACTAGCGGGAGCTCCTACAATGAGCAGTTCTTC
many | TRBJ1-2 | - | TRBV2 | CASSEQLPRGLLNYGYTF | TGTGCCAGCAGTGAACAGCTGCCCAGGGGTTTACTAAACTATGGCTACACCTTC
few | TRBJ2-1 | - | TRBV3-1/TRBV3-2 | CASSQASEQFF | TGTGCCAGCAGCCAAGCCTCCGAGCAGTTCTTC
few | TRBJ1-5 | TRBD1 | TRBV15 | CATSNRDRGNQPQHF | TGTGCCACCAGTAACCGGGACAGAGGCAATCAGCCCCAGCATTTT
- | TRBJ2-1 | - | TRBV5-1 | CASSVMQGREQFF | TGCGCCAGCAGCGTAATGCAGGGAAGGGAGCAGTTCTTC
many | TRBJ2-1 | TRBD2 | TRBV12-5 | CASGLRTSGSDHNEQFF | TGTGCTAGTGGTTTGCGGACTAGCGGGAGTGACCACAATGAGCAGTTCTTC
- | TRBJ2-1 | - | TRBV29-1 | CSVGLARPEQFF | TGCAGCGTTGGGCTAGCACGTCCTGAGCAGTTCTTC
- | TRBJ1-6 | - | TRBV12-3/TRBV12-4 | CASSLGHNSPLHF | TGTGCCAGCAGTTTGGGCCATAATTCACCCCTCCACTTT
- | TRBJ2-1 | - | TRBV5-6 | CASSPAGLYNEQFF | TGTGCCAGCAGCCCGGCGGGGCTCTACAATGAGCAGTTCTTC
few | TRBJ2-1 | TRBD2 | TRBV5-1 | CASSSAPLAGGYNEQFF | TGCGCCAGCAGCTCGGCCCCTCTAGCGGGAGGCTACAATGAGCAGTTCTTC
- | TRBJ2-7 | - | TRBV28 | CASSTGPYEQYF | TGTGCCAGCAGTACAGGCCCCTACGAGCAGTACTTC
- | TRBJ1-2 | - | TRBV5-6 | CASSLAGNYGYTF | TGTGCCAGCAGCTTGGCAGGGAACTATGGCTACACCTTC
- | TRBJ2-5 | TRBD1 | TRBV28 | CASSQDRVRGETQYF | TGTGCCAGCAGCCAAGACAGGGTCAGGGGGGAGACCCAGTACTTC
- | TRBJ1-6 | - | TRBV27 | CASSLRGKEGPLHF | TGTGCCAGCAGTTTACGGGGGAAGGAAGGACCCCTCCACTTT
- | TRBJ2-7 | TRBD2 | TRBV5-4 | CASSRGLAGGNGDEQYF | TGTGCCAGCAGCCGGGGACTAGCGGGAGGGAACGGGGACGAGCAGTACTTC
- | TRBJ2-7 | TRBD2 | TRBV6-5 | CASTPSTSGNYEQYF | TGTGCCAGCACCCCGTCCACTAGCGGGAACTACGAGCAGTACTTC
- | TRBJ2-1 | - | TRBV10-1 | CASSDTQFSYNEQFF | TGCGCCAGCAGTGATACTCAATTCTCCTACAATGAGCAGTTCTTC
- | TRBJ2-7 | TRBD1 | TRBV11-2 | CASSAGTGSLEQYF | TGTGCCAGCAGCGCCGGGACAGGGTCCTTAGAGCAGTACTTC
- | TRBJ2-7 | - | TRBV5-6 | CASSRTDTYEQYF | TGTGCCAGCAGCAGGACAGACACATACGAGCAGTACTTC
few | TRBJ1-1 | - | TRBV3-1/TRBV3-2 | CASSQGRQNTEAFF | TGTGCCAGCAGCCAAGGGAGGCAGAACACTGAAGCTTTCTTT
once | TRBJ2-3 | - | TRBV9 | CASSVFGDTQYF | TGTGCCAGCAGCGTATTCGGAGATACGCAGTATTTT
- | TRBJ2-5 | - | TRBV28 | CASSLEPGQETQYF | TGTGCCAGCAGTTTAGAACCGGGCCAAGAGACCCAGTACTTC
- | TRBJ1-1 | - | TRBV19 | CASSMSRGEAFF | TGTGCCAGTAGTATGTCACGGGGTGAAGCTTTCTTT
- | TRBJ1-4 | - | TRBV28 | CASRFRDTRNEKLFF | TGTGCCAGCAGGTTCCGGGACACCAGGAATGAAAAACTGTTTTTT
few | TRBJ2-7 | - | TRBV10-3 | CAISRGMEGAEQYF | TGTGCCATCAGTCGAGGGATGGAGGGTGCCGAGCAGTACTTC
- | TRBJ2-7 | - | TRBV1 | CTSSPKLRGSYEQYF | TGCACCAGCAGCCCTAAGTTGCGGGGGTCCTACGAGCAGTACTTC
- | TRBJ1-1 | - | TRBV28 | CASSRTGGTEAFF | TGTGCCAGCTCGAGGACCGGGGGAACTGAAGCTTTCTTT
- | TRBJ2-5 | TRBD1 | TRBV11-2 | CASSVDRGETQYF | TGTGCCAGCAGCGTAGACAGGGGTGAGACCCAGTACTTC
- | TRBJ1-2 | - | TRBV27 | CASSLLAASNYGYTF | TGTGCCAGCAGTTTGCTCGCGGCCTCTAACTATGGCTACACCTTC
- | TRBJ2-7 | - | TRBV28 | CASSLESYEQYF | TGTGCCAGCAGTCTAGAATCTTACGAGCAGTACTTC
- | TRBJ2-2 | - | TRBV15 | CATSREGPGEGGELFF | TGTGCCACCAGCAGAGAGGGGCCGGGAGAGGGCGGGGAGCTGTTTTTT
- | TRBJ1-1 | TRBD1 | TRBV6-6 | CASGGQANTEAFF | TGTGCCAGCGGCGGACAGGCGAACACTGAAGCTTTCTTT
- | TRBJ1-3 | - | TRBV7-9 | CASRGGESGGNTIYF | TGTGCCAGCAGAGGCGGGGAGTCCGGTGGAAACACCATATATTTT
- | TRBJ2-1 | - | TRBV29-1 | CSVRGSSYNEQFF | TGCAGCGTAAGGGGAAGCTCCTACAATGAGCAGTTCTTC
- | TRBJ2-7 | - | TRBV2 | CASMGGTLSYEQYF | TGTGCCAGCATGGGAGGGACATTGTCCTACGAGCAGTACTTC
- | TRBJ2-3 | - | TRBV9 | CASSVLNSPDTQYF | TGTGCCAGCAGCGTATTGAACTCACCAGATACGCAGTATTTT
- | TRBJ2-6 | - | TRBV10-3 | CAIRGLDRSSGANVLTF | TGTGCCATCAGGGGGCTCGACAGGTCCTCTGGGGCCAACGTCCTGACTTTC
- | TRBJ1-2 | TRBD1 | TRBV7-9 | CASSLPDRELHGYTF | TGTGCCAGCAGCTTACCGGACAGGGAATTACATGGCTACACCTTC
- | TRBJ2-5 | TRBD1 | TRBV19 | CASSPGQGAGETQYF | TGTGCCAGTAGTCCGGGACAGGGGGCAGGGGAGACCCAGTACTTC
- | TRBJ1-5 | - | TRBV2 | CASSEARTGDWGPQHF | TGTGCCAGCAGTGAAGCGAGGACTGGGGATTGGGGGCCCCAGCATTTT
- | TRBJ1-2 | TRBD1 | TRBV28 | CASIPLTGGFGYTF | TGTGCCAGCATTCCCTTGACAGGGGGCTTTGGCTACACCTTC
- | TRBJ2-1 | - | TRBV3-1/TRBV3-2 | CASSQLSAEQFF | TGTGCCAGCAGCCAGCTTAGCGCCGAGCAGTTCTTC
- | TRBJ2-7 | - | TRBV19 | CASRRDPYEQYF | TGTGCCAGTAGGCGGGATCCCTACGAGCAGTACTTC